The clone carrying this TCR beta chain was found a few times. The data were taken from a study of cytomegalovirus exposure and HLA in healthy donors. Researchers ran the PCR with 60 Vbeta and 13 Jbeta primers. Clones were sequenced by immunoSEQ multiplex PCR, and TCRdb holds only the in-frame ones, with some missing. The sample has 180,000 or so clones, 82% seen once. The TCR sequence derives from a middle-aged man in good health and CMV-seronegative. The sample was PBMCs.

CDR3 sequence: CASSPLRPLGGTQYF. In DNA, the CDR3 is TGCGCCAGCAGCCCTCTCCGACCCCTCGGGGGAACCCAGTACTTC. The chain is built from TRBV5-1 and TRBJ2-5; the D gene is possibly TRBD2 (6 bases). The CDR3 consists of 15 residues. V was cut by 4 bases and J by 8 bases, with 21 bases left in between. CDR1 is SGHRS, CDR2 YFSETQ, per germline. The complete variable domain, with remaining parts taken from reference TRBV5-1 and TRBJ2-5, reads KAGVTQTPRYLIKTRGQQVTLSCSPISGHRSVSWYQQTPGQGLQFLFEYFSETQRNKGNFPGRFSGRQFSNSRSEMNVSTLELGDSALYLCASSPLRPLGGTQYFGPGTRLLVL.